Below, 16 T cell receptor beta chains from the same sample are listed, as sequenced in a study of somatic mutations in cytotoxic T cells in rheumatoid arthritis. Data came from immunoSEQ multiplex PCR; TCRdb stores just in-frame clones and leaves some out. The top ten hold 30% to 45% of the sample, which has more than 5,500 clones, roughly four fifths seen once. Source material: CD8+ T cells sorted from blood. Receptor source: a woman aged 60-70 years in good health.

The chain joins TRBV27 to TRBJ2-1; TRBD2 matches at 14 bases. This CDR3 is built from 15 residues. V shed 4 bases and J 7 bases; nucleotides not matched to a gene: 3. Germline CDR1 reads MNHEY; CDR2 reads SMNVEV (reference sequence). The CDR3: CASSWGTSGGNEQFF. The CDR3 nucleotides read TGTGCCAGCAGTTGGGGGACTAGCGGGGGTAATGAGCAGTTCTTC.

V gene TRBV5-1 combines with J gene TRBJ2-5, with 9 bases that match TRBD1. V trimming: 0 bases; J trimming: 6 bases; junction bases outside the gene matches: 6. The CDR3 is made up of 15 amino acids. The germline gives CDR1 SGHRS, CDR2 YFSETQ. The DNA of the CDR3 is TGCGCCAGCAGCTTGGGGGACAGGGAAAGGAAGACCCAGTACTTC. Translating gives CASSLGDRERKTQYF.

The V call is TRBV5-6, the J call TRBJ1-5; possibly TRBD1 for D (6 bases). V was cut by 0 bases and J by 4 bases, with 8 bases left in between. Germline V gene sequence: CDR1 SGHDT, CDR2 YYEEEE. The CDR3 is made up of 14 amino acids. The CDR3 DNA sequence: TGTGCCAGCAGCTTGGCGACAGGTAATCAGCCCCAGCATTTT. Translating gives CASSLATGNQPQHF.

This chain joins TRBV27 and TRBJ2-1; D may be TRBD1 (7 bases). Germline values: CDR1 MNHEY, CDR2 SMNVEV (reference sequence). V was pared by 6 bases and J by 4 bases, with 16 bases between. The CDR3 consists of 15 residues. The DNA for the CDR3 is TGTGCCAGCAGCAGAACAGGGGAGGTTTACAATGAGCAGTTCTTC. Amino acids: CASSRTGEVYNEQFF.

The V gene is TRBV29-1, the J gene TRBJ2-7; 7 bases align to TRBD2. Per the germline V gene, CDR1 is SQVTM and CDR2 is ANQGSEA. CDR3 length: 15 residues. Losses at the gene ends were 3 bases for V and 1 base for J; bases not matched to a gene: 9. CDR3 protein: CSVERDYQGSYEQYF. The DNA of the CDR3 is TGCAGCGTTGAGAGGGACTACCAGGGATCCTACGAGCAGTACTTC.

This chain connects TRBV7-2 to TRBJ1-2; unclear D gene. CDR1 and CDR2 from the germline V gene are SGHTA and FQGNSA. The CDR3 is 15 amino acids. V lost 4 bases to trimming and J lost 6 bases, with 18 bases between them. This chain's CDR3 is CASSSTPPTRDGYTF. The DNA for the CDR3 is TGTGCCAGCAGCTCAACCCCGCCGACTAGAGATGGCTACACCTTC.

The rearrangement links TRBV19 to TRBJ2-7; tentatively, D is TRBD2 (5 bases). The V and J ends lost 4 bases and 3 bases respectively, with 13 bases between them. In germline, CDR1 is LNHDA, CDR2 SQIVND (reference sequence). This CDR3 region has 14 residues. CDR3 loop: CASSSSHGGYEQYF. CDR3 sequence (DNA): TGTGCCAGTAGTAGTAGCCACGGAGGCTACGAGCAGTACTTC.

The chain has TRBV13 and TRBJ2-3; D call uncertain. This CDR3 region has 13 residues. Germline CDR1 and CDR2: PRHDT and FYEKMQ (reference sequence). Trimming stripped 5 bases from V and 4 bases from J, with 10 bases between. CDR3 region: CASSPEMSDTQYF. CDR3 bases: TGTGCCAGCAGCCCAGAAATGTCAGATACGCAGTATTTT.

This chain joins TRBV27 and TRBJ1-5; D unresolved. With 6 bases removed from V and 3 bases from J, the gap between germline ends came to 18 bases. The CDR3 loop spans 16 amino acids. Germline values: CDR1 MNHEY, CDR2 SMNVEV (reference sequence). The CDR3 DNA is TGTGCCAGCAGGCCAAGCAAGGGAGGATACAATCAGCCCCAGCATTTT. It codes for CASRPSKGGYNQPQHF.

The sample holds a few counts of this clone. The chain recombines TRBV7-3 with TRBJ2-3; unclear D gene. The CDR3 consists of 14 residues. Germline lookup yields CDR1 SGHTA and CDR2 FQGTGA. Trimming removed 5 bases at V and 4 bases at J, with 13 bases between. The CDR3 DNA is TGTGCCAGCAGCGTTTCGGGTTTGCCAGATACGCAGTATTTT. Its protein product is CASSVSGLPDTQYF.

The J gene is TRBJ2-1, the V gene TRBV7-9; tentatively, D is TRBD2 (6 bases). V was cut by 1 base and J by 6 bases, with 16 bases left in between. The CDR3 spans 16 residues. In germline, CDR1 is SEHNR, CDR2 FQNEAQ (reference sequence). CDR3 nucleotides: TGTGCCAGCAGCTTAGGGGGGACTGTCTTATCCAATGAGCAGTTCTTC. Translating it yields CASSLGGTVLSNEQFF. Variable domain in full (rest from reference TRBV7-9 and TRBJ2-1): DTGVSQNPRHKITKRGQNVTFRCDPISEHNRLYWYRQTLGQGPEFLTYFQNEAQLEKSRLLSDRFSAERPKGSFSTLEIQRTEQGDSAMYLCASSLGGTVLSNEQFFGPGTRLTVL.

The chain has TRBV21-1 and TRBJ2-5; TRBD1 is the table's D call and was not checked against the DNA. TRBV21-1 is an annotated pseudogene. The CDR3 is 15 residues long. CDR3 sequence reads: CASRSLQGHQETQYF. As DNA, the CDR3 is TGTGCCAGCAGATCATTACAGGGGCACCAAGAGACCCAGTACTTC.

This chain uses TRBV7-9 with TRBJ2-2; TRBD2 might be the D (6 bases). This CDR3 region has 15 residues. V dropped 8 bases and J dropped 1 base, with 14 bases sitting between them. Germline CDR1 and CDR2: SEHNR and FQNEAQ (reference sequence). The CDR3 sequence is CASEPGLKNTGELFF. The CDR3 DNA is TGTGCCAGCGAACCGGGACTTAAGAACACCGGGGAGCTGTTTTTT.

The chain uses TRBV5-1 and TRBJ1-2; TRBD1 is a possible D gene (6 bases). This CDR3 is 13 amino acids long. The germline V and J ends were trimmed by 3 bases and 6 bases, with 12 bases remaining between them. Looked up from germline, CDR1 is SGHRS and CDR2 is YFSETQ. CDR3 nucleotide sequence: TGCGCCAGCAGCTCGTTCCGGACAGATGGCTACACCTTC. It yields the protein CASSSFRTDGYTF.

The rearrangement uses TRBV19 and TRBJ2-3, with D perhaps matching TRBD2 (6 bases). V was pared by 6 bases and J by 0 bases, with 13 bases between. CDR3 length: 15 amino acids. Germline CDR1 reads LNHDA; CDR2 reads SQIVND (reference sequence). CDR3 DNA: TGTGCCAGTAGAGAGGGACTGGTAAGCACAGATACGCAGTATTTT. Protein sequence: CASREGLVSTDTQYF.

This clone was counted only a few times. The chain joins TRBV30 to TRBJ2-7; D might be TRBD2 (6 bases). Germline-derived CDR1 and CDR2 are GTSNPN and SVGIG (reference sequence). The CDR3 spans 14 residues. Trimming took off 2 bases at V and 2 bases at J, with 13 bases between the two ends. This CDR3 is CAWSRGLPTYEQYF. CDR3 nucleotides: TGTGCCTGGAGTAGGGGACTGCCTACCTACGAGCAGTACTTC.